This T cell receptor beta chain is from a study of T cells in narcolepsy. Study conclusions and caveats: Healthy controls reportedly lacked the autoreactive clonotypes serially found in patients' blood.

The table came from immunoSEQ multiplex PCR; TCRdb's copy has only in-frame clones and leaves some out. In the table there are under 3,500 clones, approximately 67% of which are singletons. V was pared by 4 bases and J by 4 bases, with 15 bases between. This CDR3 has 16 residues. CDR1 is SGHRS, CDR2 YFSETQ, per germline. On this clone itself: Its antigen is not identified.

Sequencing input: CD45RA- memory CD8+ T cells from PBMCs. The sequence came from a human donor with narcolepsy. V is TRBV5-1 and J is TRBJ1-6; possible D gene TRBD1, 5 bases. The CDR3 is CASSGRGPIYNSPLHF. As DNA, the CDR3 is TGCGCCAGCAGCGGGAGGGGCCCTATTTATAATTCACCCCTCCACTTT. Full variable domain (missing parts from reference TRBV5-1 and TRBJ1-6): KAGVTQTPRYLIKTRGQQVTLSCSPISGHRSVSWYQQTPGQGLQFLFEYFSETQRNKGNFPGRFSGRQFSNSRSEMNVSTLELGDSALYLCASSGRGPIYNSPLHFGNGTRLTVT.